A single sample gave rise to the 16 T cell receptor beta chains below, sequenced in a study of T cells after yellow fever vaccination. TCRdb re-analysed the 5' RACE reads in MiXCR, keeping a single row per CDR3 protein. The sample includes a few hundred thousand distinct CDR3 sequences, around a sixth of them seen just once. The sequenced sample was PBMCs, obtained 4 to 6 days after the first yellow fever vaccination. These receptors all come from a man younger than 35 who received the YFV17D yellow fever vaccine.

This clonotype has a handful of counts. CDR3 coding DNA: TGCAGCGTCCGCGACAAATACAATCAGCCCCAGCATTTT. It yields the protein CSVRDKYNQPQHF. The chain joins TRBV29-1 to TRBJ1-5; no clear D. The CDR3 is 13 residues long. Germline lookup yields CDR1 SQVTM and CDR2 ANQGSEA. Trimming took 6 bases from V and 3 from J, leaving 12 bases between them.

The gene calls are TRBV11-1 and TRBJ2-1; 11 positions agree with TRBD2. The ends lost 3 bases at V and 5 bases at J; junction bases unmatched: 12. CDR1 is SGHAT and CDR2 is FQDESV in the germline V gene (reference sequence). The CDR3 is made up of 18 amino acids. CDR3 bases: TGTGCCAGCAGCTTCAGTTCCACGCTAGCGGGGGGTAACAATGAGCAGTTCTTC. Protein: CASSFSSTLAGGNNEQFF.

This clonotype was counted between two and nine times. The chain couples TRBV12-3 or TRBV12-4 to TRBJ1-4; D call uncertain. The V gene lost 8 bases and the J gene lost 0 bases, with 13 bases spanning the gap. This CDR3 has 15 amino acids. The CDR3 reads CASCDDSSTNEKLFF. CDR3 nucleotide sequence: TGTGCCAGCTGCGACGACTCTTCAACTAATGAAAAACTGTTTTTT.

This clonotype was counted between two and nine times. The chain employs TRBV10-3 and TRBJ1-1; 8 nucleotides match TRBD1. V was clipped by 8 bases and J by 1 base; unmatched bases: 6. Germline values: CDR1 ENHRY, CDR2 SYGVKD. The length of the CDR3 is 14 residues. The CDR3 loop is CAIGDRGSNTEAFF. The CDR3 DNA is TGTGCCATCGGAGACAGGGGATCGAACACTGAAGCTTTCTTT.

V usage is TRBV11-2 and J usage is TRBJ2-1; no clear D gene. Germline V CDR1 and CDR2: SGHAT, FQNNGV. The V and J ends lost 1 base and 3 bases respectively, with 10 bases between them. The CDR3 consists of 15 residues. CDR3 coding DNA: TGTGCCAGCAGCTTAGCCCTAGACGGCTACAATGAGCAGTTCTTC. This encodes CASSLALDGYNEQFF.

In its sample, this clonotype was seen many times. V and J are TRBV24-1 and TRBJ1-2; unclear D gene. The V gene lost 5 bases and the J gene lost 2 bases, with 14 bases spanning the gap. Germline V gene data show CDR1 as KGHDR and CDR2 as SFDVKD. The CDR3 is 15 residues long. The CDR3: CATSVPLLSNYGYTF. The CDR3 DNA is TGTGCCACCAGTGTCCCACTCCTGTCCAACTATGGCTACACCTTC.

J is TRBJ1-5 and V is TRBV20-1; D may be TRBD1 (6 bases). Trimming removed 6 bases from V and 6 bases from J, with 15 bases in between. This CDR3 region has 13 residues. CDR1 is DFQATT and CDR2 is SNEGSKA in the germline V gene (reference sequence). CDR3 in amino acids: CSAEKQGGQPQHF. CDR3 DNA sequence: TGCAGTGCAGAAAAACAGGGAGGTCAGCCCCAGCATTTT.

CDR3 coding DNA: TGTGCCAGCAGCCCATATGGCTACACCTTC. This gives the protein CASSPYGYTF. The genes are TRBV7-2 and TRBJ1-2; D not resolved. Germline V gene sequence: CDR1 SGHTA, CDR2 FQGNSA. Trimming pared 5 bases from V and 5 bases from J, leaving 3 bases between. The CDR3 is 10 residues long.

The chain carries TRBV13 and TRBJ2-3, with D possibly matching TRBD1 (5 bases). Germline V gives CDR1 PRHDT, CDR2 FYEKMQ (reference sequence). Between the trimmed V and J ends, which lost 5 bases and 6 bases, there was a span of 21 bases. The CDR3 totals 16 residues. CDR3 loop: CASSPPDKLLVDTQYF. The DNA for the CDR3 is TGTGCCAGCAGCCCCCCGGACAAATTACTTGTCGATACGCAGTATTTT.

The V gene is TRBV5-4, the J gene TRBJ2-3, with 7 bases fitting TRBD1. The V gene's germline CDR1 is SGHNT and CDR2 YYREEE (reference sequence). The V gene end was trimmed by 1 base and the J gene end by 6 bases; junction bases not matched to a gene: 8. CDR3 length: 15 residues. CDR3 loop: CASSLKGGLGDTQYF. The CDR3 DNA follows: TGTGCCAGCAGCTTGAAAGGGGGCCTGGGGGATACGCAGTATTTT.

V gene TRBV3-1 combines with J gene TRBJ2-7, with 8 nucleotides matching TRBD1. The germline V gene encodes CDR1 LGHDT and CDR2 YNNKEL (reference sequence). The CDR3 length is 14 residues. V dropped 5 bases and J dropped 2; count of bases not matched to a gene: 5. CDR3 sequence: CASSMTGATYEQYF. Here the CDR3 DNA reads TGTGCCAGCAGCATGACAGGGGCAACCTACGAGCAGTACTTC.

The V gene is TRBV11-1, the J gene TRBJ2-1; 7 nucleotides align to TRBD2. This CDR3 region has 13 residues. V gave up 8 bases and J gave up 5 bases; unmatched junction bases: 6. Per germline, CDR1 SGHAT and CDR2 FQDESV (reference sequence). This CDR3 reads CASRRGTHNEQFF. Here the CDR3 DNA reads TGTGCCAGCCGGCGGGGGACCCACAATGAGCAGTTCTTC.

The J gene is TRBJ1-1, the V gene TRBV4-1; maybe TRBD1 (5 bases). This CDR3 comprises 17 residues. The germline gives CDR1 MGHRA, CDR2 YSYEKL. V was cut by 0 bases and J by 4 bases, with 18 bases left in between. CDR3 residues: CASSQETGMTVLTEAFF. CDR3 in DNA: TGCGCCAGCAGCCAAGAAACGGGGATGACAGTTCTCACTGAAGCTTTCTTT.

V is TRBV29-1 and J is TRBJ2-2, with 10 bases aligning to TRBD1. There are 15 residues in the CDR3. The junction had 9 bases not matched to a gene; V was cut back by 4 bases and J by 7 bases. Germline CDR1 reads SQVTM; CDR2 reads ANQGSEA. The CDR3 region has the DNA TGCAGCGTTGTTCTTTGGGGACAGGGGATCGGGGAGCTGTTTTTT. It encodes CSVVLWGQGIGELFF.

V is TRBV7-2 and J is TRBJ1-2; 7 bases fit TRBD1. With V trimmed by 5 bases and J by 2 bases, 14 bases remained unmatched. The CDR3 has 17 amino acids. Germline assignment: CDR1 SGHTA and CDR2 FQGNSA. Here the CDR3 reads CASSPPPDRNTNYGYTF. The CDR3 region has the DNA TGTGCCAGCAGCCCCCCGCCGGACAGGAATACCAACTATGGCTACACCTTC.

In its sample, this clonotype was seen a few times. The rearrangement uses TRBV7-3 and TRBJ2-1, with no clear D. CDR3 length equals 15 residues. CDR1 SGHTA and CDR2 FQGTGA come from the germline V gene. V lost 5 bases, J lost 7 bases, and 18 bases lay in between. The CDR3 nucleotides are TGTGCCAGCAGCCTTGGTTTGTTGGACCAGAATGAGCAGTTCTTC. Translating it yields CASSLGLLDQNEQFF.